A selection of T cell receptor beta chains follows, all from one sample in a study of shared clonotypes between healthy human individuals. Here immunoSEQ multiplex PCR was the method, and the copy in TCRdb shows in-frame clones only, minus some. The sample contains about 510,000 clones, about four fifths of which appear only once. Sequencing was performed on PBMCs. The receptors were sampled from a woman in her thirties or forties in good health. Some clones in this sample may be carry-over from other donors' samples. The CDR3 runs from the conserved cysteine through the conserved F or W. D genes are given only for firm matches. Size is stated for part of the rows, as once, few or many counts, or as a class when the clone is expanded.

j_gene: TRBJ1-4
abundance: .
d_gene: .
v_gene: TRBV18
CDR3nt: TGTGCCAGCTCGCCCGACAGGTCCCTTGAGGAAAAACTGTTTTTT
CDR3aa: CASSPDRSLEEKLFF

j_gene: TRBJ2-7
abundance: .
d_gene: .
v_gene: TRBV7-7
CDR3nt: TGTGCCAGCAGCTTACTGGGGGCCGGTGAGCAGTACTTC
CDR3aa: CASSLLGAGEQYF

j_gene: TRBJ2-7
abundance: many
d_gene: .
v_gene: TRBV5-6
CDR3nt: TGTGCCAGCAGCTTGGGGCGCGGTTTCGGGGAGCAGTACTTC
CDR3aa: CASSLGRGFGEQYF

j_gene: TRBJ2-3
abundance: once
d_gene: TRBD2
v_gene: TRBV7-3
CDR3nt: TGTGCCAGCAGCTCAACACTAGCGAGAGGAGATACGCAGTATTTT
CDR3aa: CASSSTLARGDTQYF

j_gene: TRBJ2-1
abundance: .
d_gene: TRBD1
v_gene: TRBV28
CDR3nt: TGTGCCAGCAGTTTACCCAGGGGGCGCGTATACAATGAGCAGTTCTTC
CDR3aa: CASSLPRGRVYNEQFF

j_gene: TRBJ2-6
abundance: .
d_gene: .
v_gene: TRBV7-3
CDR3nt: TGTGCCAGCAGCTTAGGTTGGAGCTCCTCTGGGGCCAACGTCCTGACTTTC
CDR3aa: CASSLGWSSSGANVLTF

j_gene: TRBJ2-7
abundance: few
d_gene: .
v_gene: TRBV6-1
CDR3nt: TGTGCCAGCAGTGAAGGGGGCTCCTACGAGCAGTACTTC
CDR3aa: CASSEGGSYEQYF

j_gene: TRBJ2-7
abundance: .
d_gene: .
v_gene: TRBV2
CDR3nt: TGTGCCAGCGGTTATGCGTACGAGCAGTACTTC
CDR3aa: CASGYAYEQYF

j_gene: TRBJ2-1
abundance: .
d_gene: .
v_gene: TRBV7-2
CDR3nt: TGTGCCAGCAGCTTAGATCTGAACAATGAGCAGTTCTTC
CDR3aa: CASSLDLNNEQFF

j_gene: TRBJ2-6
abundance: .
d_gene: TRBD1
v_gene: TRBV2
CDR3nt: TGTGCCAGCAGTCCACAGGGGGCGGCTGGGGCCAACGTCCTGACTTTC
CDR3aa: CASSPQGAAGANVLTF